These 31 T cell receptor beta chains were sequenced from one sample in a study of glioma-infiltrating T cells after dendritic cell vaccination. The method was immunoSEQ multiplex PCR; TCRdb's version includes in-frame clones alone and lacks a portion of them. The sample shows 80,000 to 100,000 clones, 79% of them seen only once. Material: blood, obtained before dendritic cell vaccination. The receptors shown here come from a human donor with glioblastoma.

CDR3 in amino acids: CASSFGGQGPTDTQYF. The CDR3 DNA is TGTGCCAGCAGCTTCGGGGGACAGGGTCCCACAGATACGCAGTATTTT. The chain carries TRBV5-8 and TRBJ2-3, with TRBD1 matching 9 bases. The CDR3 loop spans 16 amino acids. Germline V gene data show CDR1 as SGHTS and CDR2 as YDEGEE. V lost 2 bases, J lost 2 bases, and 6 bases stayed unmatched.

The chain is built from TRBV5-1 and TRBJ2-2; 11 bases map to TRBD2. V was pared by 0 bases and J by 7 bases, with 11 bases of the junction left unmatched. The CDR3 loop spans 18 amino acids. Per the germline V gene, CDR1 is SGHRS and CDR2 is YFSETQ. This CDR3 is CASSLGPLAGGSVGELFF. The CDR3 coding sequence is TGCGCCAGCAGCTTGGGTCCTCTAGCGGGAGGATCGGTCGGGGAGCTGTTTTTT.

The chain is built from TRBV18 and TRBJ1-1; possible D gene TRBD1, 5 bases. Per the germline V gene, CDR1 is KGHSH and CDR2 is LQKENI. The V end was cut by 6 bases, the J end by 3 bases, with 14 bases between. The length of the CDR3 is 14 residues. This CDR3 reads CASSFSGGDTEAFF. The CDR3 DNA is TGTGCCAGCTCCTTCTCTGGAGGGGACACTGAAGCTTTCTTT.

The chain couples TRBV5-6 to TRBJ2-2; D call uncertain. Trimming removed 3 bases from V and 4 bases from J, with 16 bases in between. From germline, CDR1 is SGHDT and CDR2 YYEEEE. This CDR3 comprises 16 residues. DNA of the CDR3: TGTGCCAGCAGCTACCTCGGTGGAGCCCCCACCGGGGAGCTGTTTTTT. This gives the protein CASSYLGGAPTGELFF.

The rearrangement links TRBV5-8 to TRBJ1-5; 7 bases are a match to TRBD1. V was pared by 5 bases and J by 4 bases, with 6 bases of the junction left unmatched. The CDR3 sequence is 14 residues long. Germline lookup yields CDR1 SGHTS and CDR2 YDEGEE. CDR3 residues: CASRRDRENQPQHF. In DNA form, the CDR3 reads TGTGCCAGCAGGCGCGACAGGGAGAATCAGCCCCAGCATTTT.

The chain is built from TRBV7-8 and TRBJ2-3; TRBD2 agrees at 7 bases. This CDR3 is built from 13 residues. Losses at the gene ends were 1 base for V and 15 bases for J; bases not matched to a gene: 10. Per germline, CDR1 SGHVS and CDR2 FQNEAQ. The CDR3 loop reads CASSLVFEAGSYF. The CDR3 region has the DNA TGTGCCAGCAGCTTAGTTTTCGAAGCGGGAAGTTATTTT.

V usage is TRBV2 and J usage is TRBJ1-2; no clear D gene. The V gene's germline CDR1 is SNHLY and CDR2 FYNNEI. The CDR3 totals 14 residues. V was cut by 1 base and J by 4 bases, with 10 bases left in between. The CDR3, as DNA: TGTGCCAGCAGTGAAGTGGGAGTCCTCTATGGCTACACCTTC. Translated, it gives CASSEVGVLYGYTF.

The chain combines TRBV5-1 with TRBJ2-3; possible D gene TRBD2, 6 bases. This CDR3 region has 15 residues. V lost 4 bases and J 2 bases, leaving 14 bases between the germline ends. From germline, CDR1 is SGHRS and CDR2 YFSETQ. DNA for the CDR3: TGCGCCAGCAGCCCCCGGACTACCACCACAGATACGCAGTATTTT. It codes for CASSPRTTTTDTQYF.

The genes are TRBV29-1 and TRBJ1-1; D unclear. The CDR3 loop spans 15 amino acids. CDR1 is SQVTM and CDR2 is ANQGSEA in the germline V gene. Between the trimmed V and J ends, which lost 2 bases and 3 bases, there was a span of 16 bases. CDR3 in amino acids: CSVETGATGHTEAFF. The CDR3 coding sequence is TGCAGCGTTGAAACGGGAGCCACCGGCCACACTGAAGCTTTCTTT.

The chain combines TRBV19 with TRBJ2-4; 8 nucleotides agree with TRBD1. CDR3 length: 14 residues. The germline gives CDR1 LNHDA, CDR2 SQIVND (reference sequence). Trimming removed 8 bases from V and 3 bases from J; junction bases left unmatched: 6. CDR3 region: CASSETGDKNIQYF. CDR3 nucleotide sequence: TGTGCCAGTTCAGAGACAGGGGACAAAAACATTCAGTACTTC.

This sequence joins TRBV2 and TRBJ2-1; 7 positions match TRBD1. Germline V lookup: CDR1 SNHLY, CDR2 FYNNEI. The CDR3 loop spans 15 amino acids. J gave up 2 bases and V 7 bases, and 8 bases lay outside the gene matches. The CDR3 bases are TGTGCCAGCATCCCAGGGGGAAGAACCTACAATGAGCAGTTCTTC. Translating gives CASIPGGRTYNEQFF.

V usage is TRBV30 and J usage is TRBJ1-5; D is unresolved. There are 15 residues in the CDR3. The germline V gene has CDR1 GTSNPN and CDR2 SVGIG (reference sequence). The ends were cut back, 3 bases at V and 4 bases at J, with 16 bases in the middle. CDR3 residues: CAWSLVFGRNQPQHF. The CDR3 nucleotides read TGTGCCTGGAGCCTAGTATTTGGCAGAAATCAGCCCCAGCATTTT.

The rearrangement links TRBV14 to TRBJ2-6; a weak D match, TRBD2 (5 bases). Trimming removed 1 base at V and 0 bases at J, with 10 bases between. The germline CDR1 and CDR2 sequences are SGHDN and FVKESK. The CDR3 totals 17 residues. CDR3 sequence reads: CASSQVRVLSGANVLTF. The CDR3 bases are TGTGCCAGCAGCCAAGTGAGGGTCCTCTCTGGGGCCAACGTCCTGACTTTC.

CDR3 in DNA: TGCGCCAGCAGCTTGGTAACTAGCGGTGCGGCGACAGATACGCAGTATTTT. Translated: CASSLVTSGAATDTQYF. The V call is TRBV5-1, the J call TRBJ2-3; TRBD2 matches 8 bases. The V gene's germline CDR1 is SGHRS and CDR2 YFSETQ. CDR3 length equals 17 residues. J gave up 3 bases and V 0 bases, and 9 bases lay outside the gene matches. Based on the CDR3 plus reference TRBV5-1 and TRBJ2-3, the full variable domain is KAGVTQTPRYLIKTRGQQVTLSCSPISGHRSVSWYQQTPGQGLQFLFEYFSETQRNKGNFPGRFSGRQFSNSRSEMNVSTLELGDSALYLCASSLVTSGAATDTQYFGPGTRLTVL.

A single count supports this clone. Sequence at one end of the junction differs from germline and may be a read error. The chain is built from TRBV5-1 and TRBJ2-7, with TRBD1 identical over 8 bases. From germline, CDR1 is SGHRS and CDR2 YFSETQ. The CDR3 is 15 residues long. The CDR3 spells CASRLGQDISYEQYF. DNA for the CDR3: TGCGCCAGCAGATTGGGACAGGACATCTCCTACGAGCAGTACTTC.

The CDR3 reads CASSVGTGQGETQYF. DNA for the CDR3: TGTGCCAGCAGCGTAGGAACAGGCCAGGGAGAGACCCAGTACTTC. The rearrangement joins TRBV9 to TRBJ2-5; TRBD1 is a possible D gene (5 bases). Trimming stripped 0 bases from V and 4 bases from J, with 13 bases between. The CDR3 loop spans 15 amino acids. The V gene's germline CDR1 is SGDLS and CDR2 YYNGEE. Based on the CDR3 plus reference TRBV9 and TRBJ2-5, the full variable domain is DSGVTQTPKHLITATGQRVTLRCSPRSGDLSVYWYQQSLDQGLQFLIQYYNGEERAKGNILERFSAQQFPDLHSELNLSSLELGDSALYFCASSVGTGQGETQYFGPGTRLLVL.

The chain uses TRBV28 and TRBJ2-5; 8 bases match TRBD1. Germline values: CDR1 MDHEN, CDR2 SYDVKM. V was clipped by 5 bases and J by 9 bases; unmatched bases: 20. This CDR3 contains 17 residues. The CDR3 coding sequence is TGTGCCAGCAGTCCCCCAAATTTGAGGCAGGGGGCGGCGTCCCAGTACTTC. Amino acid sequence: CASSPPNLRQGAASQYF.

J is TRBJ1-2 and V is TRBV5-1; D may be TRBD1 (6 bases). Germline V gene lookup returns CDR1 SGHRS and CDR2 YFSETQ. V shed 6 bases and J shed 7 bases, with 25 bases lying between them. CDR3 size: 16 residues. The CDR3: CASTSGHLQGRSGYTF. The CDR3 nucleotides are TGCGCCAGCACCAGCGGTCACCTACAGGGAAGAAGTGGCTACACCTTC.

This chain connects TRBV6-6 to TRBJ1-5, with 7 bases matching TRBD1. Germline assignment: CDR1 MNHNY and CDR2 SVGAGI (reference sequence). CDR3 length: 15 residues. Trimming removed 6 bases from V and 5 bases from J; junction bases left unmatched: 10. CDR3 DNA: TGTGCCAGCAGCCTGACAGGGTCCTGGGATCAGCCCCAGCATTTT. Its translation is CASSLTGSWDQPQHF.

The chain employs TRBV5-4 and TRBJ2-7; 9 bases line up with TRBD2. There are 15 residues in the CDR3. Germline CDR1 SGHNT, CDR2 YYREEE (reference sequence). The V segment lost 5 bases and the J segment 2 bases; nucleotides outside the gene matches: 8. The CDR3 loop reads CASSSLAGRPYEQYF. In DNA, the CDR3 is TGTGCCAGCAGTTCGCTAGCGGGGAGGCCCTACGAGCAGTACTTC.

The CDR3 loop reads CASSLGAFYGYTF. The DNA of the CDR3 is TGTGCCAGCAGTTTGGGGGCATTCTATGGCTACACCTTC. The chain uses TRBV28 and TRBJ1-2, with a possible D match to TRBD1 (6 bases). The germline V and J ends were trimmed by 3 bases and 4 bases, with 9 bases remaining between them. This CDR3 comprises 13 residues. The germline CDR1 and CDR2 sequences are MDHEN and SYDVKM.

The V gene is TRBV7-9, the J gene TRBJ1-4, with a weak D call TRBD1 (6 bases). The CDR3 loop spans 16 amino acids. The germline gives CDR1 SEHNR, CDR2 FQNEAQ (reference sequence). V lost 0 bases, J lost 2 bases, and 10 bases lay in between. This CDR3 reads CASSLAQGLTNEKLFF. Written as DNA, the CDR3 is TGTGCCAGCAGCTTAGCGCAGGGGTTGACTAATGAAAAACTGTTTTTT.

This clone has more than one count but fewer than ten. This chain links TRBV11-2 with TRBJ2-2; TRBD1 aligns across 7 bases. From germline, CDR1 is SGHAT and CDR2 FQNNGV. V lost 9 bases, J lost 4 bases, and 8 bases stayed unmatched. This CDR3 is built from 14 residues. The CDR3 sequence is CASRQGVVTGELFF. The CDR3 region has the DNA TGTGCCAGTCGACAGGGAGTGGTCACCGGGGAGCTGTTTTTT.

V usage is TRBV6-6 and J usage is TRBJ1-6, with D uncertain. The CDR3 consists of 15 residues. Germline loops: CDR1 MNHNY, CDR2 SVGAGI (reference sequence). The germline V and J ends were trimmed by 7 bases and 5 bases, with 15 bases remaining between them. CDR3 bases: TGTGCCAGCAAGGCGATCCCGGGTGATAATTCACCCCTCCACTTT. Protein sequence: CASKAIPGDNSPLHF.

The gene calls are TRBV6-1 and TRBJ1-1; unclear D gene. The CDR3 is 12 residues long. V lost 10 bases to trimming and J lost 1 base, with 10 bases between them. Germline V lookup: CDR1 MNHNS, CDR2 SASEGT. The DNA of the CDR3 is TGTGCCACCCGAAACAGGAACACTGAAGCTTTCTTT. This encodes CATRNRNTEAFF.

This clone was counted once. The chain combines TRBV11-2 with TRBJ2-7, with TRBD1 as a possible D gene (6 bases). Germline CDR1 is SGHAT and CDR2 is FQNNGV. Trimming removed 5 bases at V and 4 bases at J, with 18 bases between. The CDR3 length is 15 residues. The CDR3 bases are TGTGCCAGCAGCCCCCCCGGAACCGGACAGTACGAGCAGTACTTC. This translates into CASSPPGTGQYEQYF.

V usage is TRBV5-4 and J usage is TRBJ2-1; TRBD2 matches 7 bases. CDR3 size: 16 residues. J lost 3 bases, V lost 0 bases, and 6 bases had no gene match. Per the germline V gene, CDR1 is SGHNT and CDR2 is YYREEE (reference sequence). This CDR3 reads CASSLGASGFYNEQFF. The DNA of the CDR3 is TGTGCCAGCAGCTTGGGGGCTAGCGGTTTCTACAATGAGCAGTTCTTC.

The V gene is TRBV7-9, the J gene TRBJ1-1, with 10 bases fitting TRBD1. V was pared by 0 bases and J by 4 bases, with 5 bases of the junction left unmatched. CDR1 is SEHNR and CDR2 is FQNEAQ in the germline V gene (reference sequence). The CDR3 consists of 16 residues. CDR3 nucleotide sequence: TGTGCCAGCAGCTTAGCCGGGACAGGGGTTGCCACTGAAGCTTTCTTT. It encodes CASSLAGTGVATEAFF.

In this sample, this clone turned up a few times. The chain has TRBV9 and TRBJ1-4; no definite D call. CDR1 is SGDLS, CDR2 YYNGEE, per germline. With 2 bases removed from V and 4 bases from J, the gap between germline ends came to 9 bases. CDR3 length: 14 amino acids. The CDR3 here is CASSVFSGNEKLFF. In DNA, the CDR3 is TGTGCCAGCAGCGTTTTCAGCGGTAATGAAAAACTGTTTTTT.

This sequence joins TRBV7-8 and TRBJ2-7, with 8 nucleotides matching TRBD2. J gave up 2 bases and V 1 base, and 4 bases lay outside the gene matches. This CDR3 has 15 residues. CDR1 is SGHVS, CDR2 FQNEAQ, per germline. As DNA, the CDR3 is TGTGCCAGCAGCTTAGGGGCGGGGGGCCCCTACGAGCAGTACTTC. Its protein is CASSLGAGGPYEQYF. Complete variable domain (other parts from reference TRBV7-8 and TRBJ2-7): GAGVSQSPRYKVAKRGQDVALRCDPISGHVSLFWYQQALGQGPEFLTYFQNEAQLDKSGLPSDRFFAERPEGSVSTLKIQRTQQEDSAVYLCASSLGAGGPYEQYFGPGTRLTVT.

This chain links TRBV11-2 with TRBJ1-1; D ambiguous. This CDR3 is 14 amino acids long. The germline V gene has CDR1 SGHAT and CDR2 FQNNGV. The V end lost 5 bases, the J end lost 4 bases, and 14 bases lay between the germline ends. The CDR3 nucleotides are TGTGCCAGCAGCCCAGAAACACGAATCACTGAAGCTTTCTTT. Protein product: CASSPETRITEAFF.